The 12 T cell receptor beta chains listed next were all sequenced from one sample in a study of Graves' ophthalmopathy and Graves' hyperthyroidism. RNA transcripts were the source from which TCR beta CDR3 regions were amplified. HTBI primers were employed in first-round RT-PCR, then a second-round multiplex PCR followed. TCRdb re-called the multiplex PCR reads through MiXCR, storing one row per CDR3 protein. The sample has roughly 1.1 million distinct CDR3 sequences, 35% to 40% seen once; the top ten hold over 8.5%. Specimen: peripheral blood or thyroid tissue (not recorded which). Receptor source: an adult man with Graves' hyperthyroidism.

This clonotype came up a few times. The chain combines TRBV24-1 with TRBJ2-5, with 8 bases that match TRBD1. The length of the CDR3 is 16 residues. J gave up 2 bases and V 0 bases, and 4 bases lay outside the gene matches. Germline V lookup: CDR1 KGHDR, CDR2 SFDVKD. The CDR3 DNA sequence: TGTGCCACCAGTGATTTGCCCGGGACAGGTCAAGAGACCCAGTACTTC. It translates to CATSDLPGTGQETQYF.

This clonotype was picked up many times. The gene calls are TRBV4-1 and TRBJ1-4; TRBD1 might be the D (6 bases). Germline V gives CDR1 MGHRA, CDR2 YSYEKL. Trimming pared 2 bases from V and 12 bases from J, leaving 13 bases between. This CDR3 comprises 13 residues. The CDR3 sequence: CASSQPLQGQLFF. CDR3 in DNA: TGCGCCAGCAGCCAACCACTACAGGGCCAACTGTTTTTT.

This clonotype was picked up many times. The rearrangement links TRBV10-2 to TRBJ2-7; 7 nucleotides align to TRBD1. The CDR3 has 15 residues. V lost 6 bases, J lost 2 bases, and 10 bases stayed unmatched. Germline V gene data show CDR1 as WSHSY and CDR2 as SAAADI. CDR3 sequence (DNA): TGCGCCAGCAGAAACAGGGGTAATGGTGCCTACGAGCAGTACTTC. Its protein is CASRNRGNGAYEQYF.

V is TRBV11-2 and J is TRBJ2-7; 8 bases map to TRBD2. The CDR3 sequence is 12 residues long. Germline V gene data show CDR1 as SGHAT and CDR2 as FQNNGV. Trimming took 1 base from V and 12 from J; bases not matched to a gene: 5. CDR3 coding DNA: TGTGCCAGCAGCTTAGTTACGGGGGGGCGGTACTTC. Translation: CASSLVTGGRYF.

Note on this clonotype: A much larger clone lies a single base off, so this may be a read error. The genes are TRBV19 and TRBJ2-5; no clear D gene. CDR3 length: 13 residues. Germline CDR1 reads LNHDA; CDR2 reads SQIVND (reference sequence). CDR3 amino acids: CTSSIKVQETQYF. The CDR3 nucleotides read TGTACCAGTAGTATTAAAGTCCAAGAGACCCAGTACTTC.

A few counts support this clonotype. The chain employs TRBV12-3 or TRBV12-4 and TRBJ1-1; 10 nucleotides agree with TRBD1. V lost 6 bases to trimming and J lost 5 bases; unmatched junction nucleotides: 6. The CDR3 runs to 14 residues. CDR3 loop: CASREGQGYTEAFF. CDR3 DNA: TGTGCCAGCAGAGAGGGACAGGGGTATACTGAAGCTTTCTTT.

This clonotype has more than one count but fewer than ten. This chain connects TRBV4-3 to TRBJ2-7; 8 bases are shared with TRBD1. V gave up 0 bases and J gave up 2 bases; unmatched junction bases: 6. CDR3 length: 16 residues. Per the germline V gene, CDR1 is LGHNA and CDR2 is YSLEER. For the CDR3, the DNA is TGCGCCAGCAGCCAAGACACCGGGACAGGAGCCTACGAGCAGTACTTC. It specifies CASSQDTGTGAYEQYF.

The chain is built from TRBV29-1 and TRBJ1-2, with a tentative D call TRBD1 (5 bases). Germline V gives CDR1 SQVTM, CDR2 ANQGSEA. The CDR3 is made up of 12 amino acids. Trimming stripped 1 base from V and 8 bases from J, with 11 bases between. DNA of the CDR3: TGCAGCGTTGAAGGGGACTGGGAAGGCTACACCTTC. This gives the protein CSVEGDWEGYTF.

This clonotype has ten or more counts. The chain is built from TRBV12-3 or TRBV12-4 and TRBJ1-4; D remains unclear. The CDR3 is made up of 16 amino acids. V gave up 4 bases and J gave up 0 bases, with 12 bases separating them. The CDR3 sequence is CASSSVGPATNEKLFF. The DNA of the CDR3 is TGTGCCAGCAGTTCGGTGGGTCCCGCAACTAATGAAAAACTGTTTTTT.

The sample holds many counts of this clonotype. The genes are TRBV7-9 and TRBJ2-5; D remains unclear. The CDR3 sequence is 14 residues long. Trimming left V 6 bases short and J 2 bases short, with 13 bases between. Germline loops: CDR1 SEHNR, CDR2 FQNEAQ (reference sequence). In DNA, the CDR3 is TGTGCCAGCAGTGTTGTAGGTTCACAAGAGACCCAGTACTTC. It specifies CASSVVGSQETQYF.

This clonotype was detected ten times or more. The V gene is TRBV10-2, the J gene TRBJ1-5; D perhaps matches TRBD1 (6 bases). V was clipped by 5 bases and J by 5 bases, with 10 bases between them. CDR3 size: 13 residues. Germline values: CDR1 WSHSY, CDR2 SAAADI. CDR3 region: CASSTGSDQPQHF. DNA of the CDR3: TGCGCCAGCAGTACAGGGTCCGATCAGCCCCAGCATTTT.

The chain uses TRBV12-3 or TRBV12-4 and TRBJ2-5; the D call may be TRBD1 or TRBD2 (5 bases each). This CDR3 comprises 17 residues. V was shortened by 5 bases and J by 2 bases, with 21 bases between the two germline ends. CDR3 residues: CASSTPHGVGVQETQYF. CDR3 bases: TGTGCCAGCAGTACCCCCCATGGGGTGGGGGTTCAAGAGACCCAGTACTTC.